This note documents a single TCR beta chain sequence. Antigen unknown. This entry comes from a study of human T cells and chemical hapten exposure. Study-wide results and limits: Given that the donors had alopecia, their immune response may differ from that seen in healthy people. Relative to controls, expanded TCRs formed significantly more large CDR3 similarity clusters.

TCRdb passed the RACE reads through MiXCR, listing each CDR3 protein once. The data show roughly 54,000 distinct CDR3 sequences, 9.5% to 10% seen once. Time point given: patch test 2, 6 weeks after DPC sensitization. The treatment was: therapeutic diphenylcyclopropenone sensitization with weekly scalp DPC. Specimen: whole blood, collected in connection with sensitization to the hapten diphenylcyclopropenone (DPC). The clonotype originates from a woman aged 45-65 years with alopecia areata. Some clones in this sample may be carry-over from other donors' samples.

CDR3 sequence reads: CASSLATANTEAFF. The CDR3 DNA is TGTGCCAGCAGCTTGGCTACAGCGAACACTGAAGCTTTCTTT. V and J are TRBV11-2 and TRBJ1-1; D uncertain. Between the trimmed V and J ends, which lost 3 bases and 1 base, there was a span of 9 bases. The CDR3 extends over 14 amino acids. The germline gives CDR1 SGHAT, CDR2 FQNNGV. The full variable domain, in which reference TRBV11-2 and TRBJ1-1 provide the parts outside the CDR3, is EAGVAQSPRYKIIEKRQSVAFWCNPISGHATLYWYQQILGQGPKLLIQFQNNGVVDDSQLPKDRFSAERLKGVDSTLKIQPAKLEDSAVYLCASSLATANTEAFFGQGTRLTVV.